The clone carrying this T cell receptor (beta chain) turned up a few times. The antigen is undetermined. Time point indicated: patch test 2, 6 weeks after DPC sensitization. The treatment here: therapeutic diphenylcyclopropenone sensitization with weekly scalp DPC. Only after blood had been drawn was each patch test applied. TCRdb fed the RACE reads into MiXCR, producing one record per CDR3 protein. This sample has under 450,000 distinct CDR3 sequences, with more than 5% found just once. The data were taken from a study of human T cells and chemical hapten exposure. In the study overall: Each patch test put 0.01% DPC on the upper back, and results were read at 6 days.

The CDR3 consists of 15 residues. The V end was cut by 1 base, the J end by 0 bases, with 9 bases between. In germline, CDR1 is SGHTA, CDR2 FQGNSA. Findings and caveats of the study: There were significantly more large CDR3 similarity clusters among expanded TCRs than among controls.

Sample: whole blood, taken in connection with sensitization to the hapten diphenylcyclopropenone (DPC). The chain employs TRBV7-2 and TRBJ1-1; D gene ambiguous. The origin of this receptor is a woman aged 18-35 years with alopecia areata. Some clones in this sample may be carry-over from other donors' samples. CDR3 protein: CASSLEFSLNTEAFF. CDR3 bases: TGTGCCAGCAGCTTAGAGTTCTCATTGAACACTGAAGCTTTCTTT.